This T cell receptor beta chain emerged from a study of blood T cell repertoires in COVID-19. Study overall: Specimens from acute and convalescent COVID-19 originated in the United States, Italy and Spain. Sample material is recorded as cDNA or gDNA derived from T cells, B-cell-depleted T cells, or PBMCs.

As handled by the study authors: Reference gene primer amplification yielded estimated nucleated cell counts. Generated by immunoSEQ multiplex PCR, the TCRdb table keeps only in-frame clones and is missing some. V and J calls and clone size come straight from that table; D and trimming were deduced from the DNA. The table lists 300,000 to 350,000 clones, 90% of them singletons. V gave up 7 bases and J gave up 2 bases; unmatched junction bases: 5. The CDR3 extends over 15 amino acids. The germline CDR1 and CDR2 sequences are MNHNY and SVGAGI (reference sequence). A Seattle source enrolled patients during active infection and followed them longitudinally.

The clonotype originates from a young woman with COVID-19, enrolled during active disease. The sequenced sample consisted of peripheral blood. V is TRBV6-6 and J is TRBJ2-1; TRBD2 matches 10 bases. CDR3: CASTLAGVAYNEQFF. The CDR3 nucleotides are TGTGCCAGCACGCTAGCGGGAGTCGCCTACAATGAGCAGTTCTTC.